This T cell receptor delta chain was documented in a study of γδ T cells in repeated Plasmodium falciparum infection. Study details: Malaria-naive adults were infected with P. falciparum NF54 four times over approximately 600 days.

TCRdb called clones from the multiplex PCR reads again using CATT. Of about 51,000 delta-chain clones listed, roughly 1.9% are singletons. Bulk repertoires came from Vgamma9/Vdelta2+ or Vdelta2-negative gammadelta T cells flow-sorted from PBMC. This clone was counted a few times. The TCRdb protein comes from a much larger clone and disagrees with this DNA's translation at residue 8, likely due to a read error; the protein given here is derived from the DNA. Germline CDR1 is TVYSNPD and CDR2 is GDNSRS (reference sequence). CDR3 length equals 24 residues. J was trimmed by 0 bases and V by 2 bases; bases with no gene match: 36.

V and J are TRDV3 and TRDJ1, with 7 bases lining up with TRDD3. Assignment of the J gene here rests on matching the DNA to germline, because TCRdb gives none. Specimen: gamma-delta T cells from blood. The TCR originated in a pool of human donors (malaria-infected and uninfected, not separated). The CDR3 region has the DNA TGTGCCTTTTACCACCACTTTCCAAGGGCACGACAGACGGGGGATGGATGGAACACCGATAAACTCATCTTT. Translated: CAFYHHFPRARQTGDGWNTDKLIF.